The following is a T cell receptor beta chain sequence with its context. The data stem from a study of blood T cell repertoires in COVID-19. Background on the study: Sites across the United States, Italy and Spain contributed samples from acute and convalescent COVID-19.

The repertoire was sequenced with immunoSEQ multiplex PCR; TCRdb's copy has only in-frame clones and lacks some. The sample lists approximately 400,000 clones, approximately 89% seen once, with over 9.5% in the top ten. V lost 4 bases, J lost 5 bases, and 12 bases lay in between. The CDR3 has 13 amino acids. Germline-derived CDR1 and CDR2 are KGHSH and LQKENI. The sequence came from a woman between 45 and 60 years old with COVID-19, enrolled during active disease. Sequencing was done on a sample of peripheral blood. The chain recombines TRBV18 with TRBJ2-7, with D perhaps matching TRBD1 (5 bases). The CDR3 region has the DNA TGTGCCAGCTCACTCCAGGGATTCGACGAGCAGTACTTC. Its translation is CASSLQGFDEQYF.